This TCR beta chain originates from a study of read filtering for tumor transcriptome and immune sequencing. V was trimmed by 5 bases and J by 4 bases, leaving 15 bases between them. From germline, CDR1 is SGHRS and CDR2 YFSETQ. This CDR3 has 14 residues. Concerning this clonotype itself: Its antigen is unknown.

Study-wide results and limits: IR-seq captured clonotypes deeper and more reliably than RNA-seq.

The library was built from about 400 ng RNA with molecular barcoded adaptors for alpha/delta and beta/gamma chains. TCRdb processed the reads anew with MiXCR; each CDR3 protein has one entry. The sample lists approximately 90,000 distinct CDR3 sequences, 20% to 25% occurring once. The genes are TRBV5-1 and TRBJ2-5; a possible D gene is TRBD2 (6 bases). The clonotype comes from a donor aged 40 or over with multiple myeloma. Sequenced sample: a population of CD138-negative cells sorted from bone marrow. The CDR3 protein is CASSSGTSRETQYF. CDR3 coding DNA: TGCGCCAGCAGTTCCGGGACTTCGCGAGAGACCCAGTACTTC.